This T cell receptor (beta chain) stems from a study of shared clonotypes between healthy human individuals. The authors' processing: ImmunoSEQ output lacked quality scores and full-length reads, limiting matched filtering. The assay was immunoSEQ multiplex PCR, and TCRdb's table has in-frame clones only and misses some. The DNA was the basis for D and trimming; V, J and clone size are from that table. Altogether 640,000 or so clones are present, 72% being singletons, with the ten largest covering about 2%. This clone was recorded a few times. What it recognizes is unknown. Study findings and constraints: As a rule, naive subsets had a larger estimated richness than memory subsets.

Sequencing was performed on memory CD4+ T cells sorted from blood. Sample subset: CD45RA-negative fraction. The sequence was obtained from a woman aged 30 to 39 in good health.

This chain's CDR3 is CASSQGDQGMRGYTF. DNA for the CDR3: TGTGCCAGCAGCCAAGGCGATCAGGGGATGCGGGGCTACACCTTC. The V and J genes are TRBV4-2 and TRBJ1-2; TRBD1 might be the D (6 bases). The length of the CDR3 is 15 residues. The germline CDR1 and CDR2 sequences are LGHNA and YNFKEQ. V gave up 1 base and J gave up 8 bases, with 17 bases separating them.